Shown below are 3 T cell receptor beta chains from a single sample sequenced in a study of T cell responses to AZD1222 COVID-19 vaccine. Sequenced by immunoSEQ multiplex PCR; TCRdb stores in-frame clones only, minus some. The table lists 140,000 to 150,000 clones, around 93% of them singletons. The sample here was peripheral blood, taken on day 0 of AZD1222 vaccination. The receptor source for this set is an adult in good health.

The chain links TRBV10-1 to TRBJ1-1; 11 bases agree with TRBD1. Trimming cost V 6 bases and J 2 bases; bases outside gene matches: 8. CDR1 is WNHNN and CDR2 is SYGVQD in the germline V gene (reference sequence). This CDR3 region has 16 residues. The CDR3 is CASRRTGGYLNTEAFF. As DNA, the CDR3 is TGCGCCAGCAGGAGGACAGGGGGCTACTTAAACACTGAAGCTTTCTTT.

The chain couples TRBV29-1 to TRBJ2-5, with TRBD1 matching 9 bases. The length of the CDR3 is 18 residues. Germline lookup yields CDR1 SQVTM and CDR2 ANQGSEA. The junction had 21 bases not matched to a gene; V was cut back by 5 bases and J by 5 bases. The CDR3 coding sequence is TGCAGCGTTTCTCCACTTCGAACCTCTACAGGGGGCTGGGAGACCCAGTACTTC. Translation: CSVSPLRTSTGGWETQYF.

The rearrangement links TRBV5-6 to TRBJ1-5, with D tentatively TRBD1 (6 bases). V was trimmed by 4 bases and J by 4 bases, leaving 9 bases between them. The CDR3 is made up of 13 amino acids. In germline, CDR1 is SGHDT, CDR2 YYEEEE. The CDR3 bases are TGTGCCAGCAGCGAAGGGGGAAATCAGCCCCAGCATTTT. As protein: CASSEGGNQPQHF.